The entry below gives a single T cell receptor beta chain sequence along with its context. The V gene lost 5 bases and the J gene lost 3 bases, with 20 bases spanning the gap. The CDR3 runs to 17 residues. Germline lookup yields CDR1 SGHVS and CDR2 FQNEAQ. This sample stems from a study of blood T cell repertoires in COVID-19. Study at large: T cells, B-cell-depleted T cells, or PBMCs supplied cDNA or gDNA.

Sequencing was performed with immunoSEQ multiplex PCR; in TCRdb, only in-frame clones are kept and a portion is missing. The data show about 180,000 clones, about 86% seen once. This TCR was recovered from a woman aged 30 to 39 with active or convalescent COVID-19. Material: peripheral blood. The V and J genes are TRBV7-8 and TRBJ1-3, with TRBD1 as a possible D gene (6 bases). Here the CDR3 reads CASSRTFGGASGNTIYF. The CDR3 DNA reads TGTGCCAGCAGCCGAACGTTTGGGGGGGCAAGTGGAAACACCATATATTTT.